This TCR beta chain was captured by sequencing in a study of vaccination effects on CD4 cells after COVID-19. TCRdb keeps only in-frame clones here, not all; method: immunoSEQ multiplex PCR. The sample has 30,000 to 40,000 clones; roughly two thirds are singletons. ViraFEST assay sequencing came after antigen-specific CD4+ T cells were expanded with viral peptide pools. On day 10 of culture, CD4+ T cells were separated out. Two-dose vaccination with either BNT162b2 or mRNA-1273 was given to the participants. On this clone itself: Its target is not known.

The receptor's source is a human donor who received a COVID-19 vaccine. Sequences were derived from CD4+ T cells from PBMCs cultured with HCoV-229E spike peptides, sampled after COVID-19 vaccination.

CDR3 sequence reads: CASSGLAGEGGKTQYF. CDR3 coding DNA: TGTGCCAGCAGTGGACTAGCGGGAGAGGGAGGGAAGACCCAGTACTTC. The V call is TRBV9, the J call TRBJ2-5, with 13 bases lining up with TRBD2. Trimming cost V 5 bases and J 6 bases; bases outside gene matches: 10. Germline CDR1 is SGDLS and CDR2 is YYNGEE. The CDR3 spans 16 residues.